This entry concerns a single T cell receptor beta chain. The antigen remains undetermined. With 3 bases removed from V and 4 bases from J, the gap between germline ends came to 15 bases. Per the germline V gene, CDR1 is MNHNS and CDR2 is SASEGT. The CDR3 contains 15 residues. This sample was included in a study of T cell responses to AZD1222 COVID-19 vaccine. Whole-study results and caveats: Spike-specific TCR repertoires showed rising breadth and depth after two AZD1222 doses.

Clones were read by immunoSEQ multiplex PCR, and TCRdb kept only the in-frame ones, dropping some. The sample carries 150,000 to 200,000 clones, 87% recorded once. The sequence came from an adult in good health. The chain employs TRBV6-1 and TRBJ1-1; D is perhaps TRBD1 (5 bases). This material consisted of peripheral blood, taken on day 0 of MenACWY control vaccination. Here the CDR3 DNA reads TGTGCCAGCAGTGAGGCATACGGAACAGGCACTGAAGCTTTCTTT. This sequence encodes CASSEAYGTGTEAFF.